This TCR beta chain was sequenced in a study of PD-1 blockade in classical Hodgkin lymphoma. Study-level results: Possible causes of repertoire differences, disease activity or prior therapy, remain undefined.

Time point here: cycle 4 day 1 (C4D1), after about 6 weeks of nivolumab. Following autologous stem cell transplantation, relapse occurred in every patient, and exposure to brentuximab vedotin varied. J lost 11 bases, V lost 1 base, and 3 bases had no gene match. This CDR3 comprises 12 residues. Germline CDR1 reads LGHNA; CDR2 reads YSLEER. This clone has just one count. Its specificity is not known. TCRdb keeps only in-frame clones here, not all; method: immunoSEQ multiplex PCR. This sample has roughly 100,000 clones, with about nine tenths found just once. The material was peripheral blood mononuclear cells (PBMCs), obtained before the fourth cycle of nivolumab. V gene TRBV4-3 combines with J gene TRBJ1-1; 8 bases line up with TRBD1. The receptor was isolated from a human donor with classical Hodgkin lymphoma. CDR3 bases: TGCGCCAGCAGCCAAGCAGGACAGGGCGCTTTCTTT. Its protein is CASSQAGQGAFF.